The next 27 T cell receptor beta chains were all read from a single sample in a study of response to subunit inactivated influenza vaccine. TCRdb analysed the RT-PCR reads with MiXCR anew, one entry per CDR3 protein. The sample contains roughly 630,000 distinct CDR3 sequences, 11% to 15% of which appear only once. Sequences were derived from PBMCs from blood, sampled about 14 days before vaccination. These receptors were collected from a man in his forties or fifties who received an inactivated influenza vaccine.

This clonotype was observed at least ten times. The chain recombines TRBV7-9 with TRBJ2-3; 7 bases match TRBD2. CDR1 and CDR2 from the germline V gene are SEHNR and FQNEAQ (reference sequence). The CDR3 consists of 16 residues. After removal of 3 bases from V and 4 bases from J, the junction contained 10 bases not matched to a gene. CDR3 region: CASSFYLSGASDTQYF. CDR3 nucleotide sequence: TGTGCCAGCAGCTTCTATTTAAGCGGGGCCTCAGATACGCAGTATTTT.

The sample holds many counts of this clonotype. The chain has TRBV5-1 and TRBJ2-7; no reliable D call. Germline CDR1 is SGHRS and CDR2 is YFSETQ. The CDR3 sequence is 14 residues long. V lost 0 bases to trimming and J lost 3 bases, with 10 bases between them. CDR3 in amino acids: CASSLEPGRYEQYF. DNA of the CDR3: TGCGCCAGCAGCTTGGAACCGGGCCGCTACGAGCAGTACTTC. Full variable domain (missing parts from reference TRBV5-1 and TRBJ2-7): KAGVTQTPRYLIKTRGQQVTLSCSPISGHRSVSWYQQTPGQGLQFLFEYFSETQRNKGNFPGRFSGRQFSNSRSEMNVSTLELGDSALYLCASSLEPGRYEQYFGPGTRLTVT.

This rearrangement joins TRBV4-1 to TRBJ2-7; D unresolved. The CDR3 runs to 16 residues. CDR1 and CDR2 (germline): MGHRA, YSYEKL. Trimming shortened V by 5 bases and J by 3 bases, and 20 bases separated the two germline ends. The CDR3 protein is CASSASFRTAYYEQYF. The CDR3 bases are TGCGCCAGCAGCGCTTCATTTAGGACGGCGTACTACGAGCAGTACTTC.

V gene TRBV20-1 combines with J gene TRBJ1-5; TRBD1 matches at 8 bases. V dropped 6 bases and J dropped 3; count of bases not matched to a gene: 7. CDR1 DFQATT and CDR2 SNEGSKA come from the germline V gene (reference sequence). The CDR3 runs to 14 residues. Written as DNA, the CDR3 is TGCAGTGCGACCCGGACAGGGAACAATCAGCCCCAGCATTTT. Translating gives CSATRTGNNQPQHF.

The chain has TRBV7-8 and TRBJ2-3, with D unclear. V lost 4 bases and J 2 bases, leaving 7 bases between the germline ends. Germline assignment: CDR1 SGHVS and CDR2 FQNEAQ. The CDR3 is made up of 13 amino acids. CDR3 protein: CASSYTITDTQYF. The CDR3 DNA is TGTGCCAGCAGCTATACCATCACAGATACGCAGTATTTT. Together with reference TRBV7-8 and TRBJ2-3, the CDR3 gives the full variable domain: GAGVSQSPRYKVAKRGQDVALRCDPISGHVSLFWYQQALGQGPEFLTYFQNEAQLDKSGLPSDRFFAERPEGSVSTLKIQRTQQEDSAVYLCASSYTITDTQYFGPGTRLTVL.

CDR3 in amino acids: CASSLSGRLLNTEAFF. In nucleotides, the CDR3 is TGTGCCAGCAGTTTATCCGGACGATTATTGAACACTGAAGCTTTCTTT. The chain carries TRBV12-3 or TRBV12-4 and TRBJ1-1; D is unclear. Trimming shortened V by 2 bases and J by 0 bases, and 13 bases separated the two germline ends. The CDR3 is 16 amino acids.

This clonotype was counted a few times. The CDR3 DNA is TGTGCCACCTATGGGGTCTACGAGCAGTACTTC. Protein product: CATYGVYEQYF. The chain combines TRBV6-5 with TRBJ2-7; the D is unclear. The CDR3 totals 11 residues. Germline values: CDR1 MNHEY, CDR2 SVGAGI. The V end lost 10 bases, the J end lost 3 bases, and 10 bases lay between the germline ends.

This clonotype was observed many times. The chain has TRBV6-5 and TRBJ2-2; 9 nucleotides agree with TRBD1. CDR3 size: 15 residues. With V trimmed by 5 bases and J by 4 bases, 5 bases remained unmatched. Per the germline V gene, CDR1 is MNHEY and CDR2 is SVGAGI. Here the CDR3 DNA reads TGTGCCAGCAGTAACCGGGACAGGGTCACCGGGGAGCTGTTTTTT. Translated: CASSNRDRVTGELFF.

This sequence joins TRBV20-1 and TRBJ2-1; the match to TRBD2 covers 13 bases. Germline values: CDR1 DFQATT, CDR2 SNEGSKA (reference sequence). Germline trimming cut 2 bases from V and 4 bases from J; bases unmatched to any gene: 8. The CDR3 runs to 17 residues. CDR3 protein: CSARPGLAGLSYNEQFF. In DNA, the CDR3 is TGCAGTGCTAGACCGGGACTAGCGGGGCTATCTTACAATGAGCAGTTCTTC.

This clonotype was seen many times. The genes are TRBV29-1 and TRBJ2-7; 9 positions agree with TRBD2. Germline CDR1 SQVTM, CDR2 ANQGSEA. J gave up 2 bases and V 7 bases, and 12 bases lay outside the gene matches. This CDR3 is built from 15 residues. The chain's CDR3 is CSAAGGTSSPYEQYF. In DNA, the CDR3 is TGCAGCGCCGCAGGAGGGACTAGCAGCCCCTACGAGCAGTACTTC.

The DNA of the CDR3 is TGTGCCAGCAGCAAGGAAAAGGTTCATAGCGGGAGCGCCTACAATGAGCAGTTCTTC. Translated: CASSKEKVHSGSAYNEQFF. The J gene is TRBJ2-1, the V gene TRBV21-1; no DNA check was done on the table's D call, TRBD2. TRBV21-1 is recorded as a pseudogene. The CDR3 covers 19 residues.

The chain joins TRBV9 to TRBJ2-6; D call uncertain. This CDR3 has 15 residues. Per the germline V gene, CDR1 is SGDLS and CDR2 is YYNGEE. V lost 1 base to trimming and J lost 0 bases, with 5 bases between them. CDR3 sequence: CASSVMGSGANVLTF. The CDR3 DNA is TGTGCCAGCAGCGTAATGGGCTCTGGGGCCAACGTCCTGACTTTC. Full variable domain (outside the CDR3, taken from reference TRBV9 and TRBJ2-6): DSGVTQTPKHLITATGQRVTLRCSPRSGDLSVYWYQQSLDQGLQFLIQYYNGEERAKGNILERFSAQQFPDLHSELNLSSLELGDSALYFCASSVMGSGANVLTFGAGSRLTVL.

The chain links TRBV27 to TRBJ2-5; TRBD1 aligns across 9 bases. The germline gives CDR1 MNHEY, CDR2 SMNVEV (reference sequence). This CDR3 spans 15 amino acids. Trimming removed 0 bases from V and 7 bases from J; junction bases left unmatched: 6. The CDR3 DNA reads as TGTGCCAGCAGTTTATCGGCCACAGGGGGCGCGACCCAGTACTTC. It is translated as CASSLSATGGATQYF.

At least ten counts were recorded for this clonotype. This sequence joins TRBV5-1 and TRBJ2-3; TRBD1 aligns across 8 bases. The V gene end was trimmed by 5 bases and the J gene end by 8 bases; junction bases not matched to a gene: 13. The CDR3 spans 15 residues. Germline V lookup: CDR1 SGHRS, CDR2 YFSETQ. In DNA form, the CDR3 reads TGCGCCAGCAGGTCCGGGACAGGCCAACCAATTACGCAGTATTTT. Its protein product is CASRSGTGQPITQYF. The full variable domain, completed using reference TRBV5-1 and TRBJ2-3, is KAGVTQTPRYLIKTRGQQVTLSCSPISGHRSVSWYQQTPGQGLQFLFEYFSETQRNKGNFPGRFSGRQFSNSRSEMNVSTLELGDSALYLCASRSGTGQPITQYFGPGTRLTVL.

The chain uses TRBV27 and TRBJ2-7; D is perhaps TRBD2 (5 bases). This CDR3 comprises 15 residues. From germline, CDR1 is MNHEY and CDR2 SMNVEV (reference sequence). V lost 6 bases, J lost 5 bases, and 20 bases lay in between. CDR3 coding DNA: TGTGCCAGCAGACGATCATGGGAGTCCCCCCACGAGCAGTACTTC. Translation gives CASRRSWESPHEQYF.

This CDR3 reads CASSLYNSYEQYF. Here the CDR3 DNA reads TGTGCCAGCAGCTTGTACAATTCCTACGAGCAGTACTTC. The chain combines TRBV7-9 with TRBJ2-7; the D is unclear. The V end was cut by 3 bases, the J end by 1 base, with 7 bases between. There are 13 residues in the CDR3. Looked up from germline, CDR1 is SEHNR and CDR2 is FQNEAQ (reference sequence).

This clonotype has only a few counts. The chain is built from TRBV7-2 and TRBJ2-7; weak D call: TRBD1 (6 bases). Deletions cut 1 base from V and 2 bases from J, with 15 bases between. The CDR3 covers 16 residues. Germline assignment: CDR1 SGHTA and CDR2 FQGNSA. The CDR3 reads CASSLVGRGRTYEQYF. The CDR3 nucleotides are TGTGCCAGCAGCTTAGTAGGCAGGGGCCGTACCTACGAGCAGTACTTC.

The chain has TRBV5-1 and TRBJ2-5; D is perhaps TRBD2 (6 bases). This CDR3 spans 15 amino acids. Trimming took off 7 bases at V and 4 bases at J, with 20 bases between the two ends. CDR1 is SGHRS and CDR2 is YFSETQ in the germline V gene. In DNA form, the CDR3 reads TGCGCCAGCCGCCCCGATCATCTGGGGGGAGAGACCCAGTACTTC. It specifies CASRPDHLGGETQYF.

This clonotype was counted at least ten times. The CDR3 bases are TGTGCCAGCAGCCCCGGGACGGGGAGAGCTTTCTTT. Protein product: CASSPGTGRAFF. The gene calls are TRBV7-2 and TRBJ1-1, with D perhaps TRBD1 (5 bases). Looked up from germline, CDR1 is SGHTA and CDR2 is FQGNSA. There are 12 residues in the CDR3. Trimming took 5 bases from V and 10 from J, leaving 14 bases between them.

This chain's CDR3 is CASSLAGGPSLYNEQFF. The CDR3 DNA reads as TGTGCCAGCAGCTTAGCGGGGGGGCCCAGCCTGTACAATGAGCAGTTCTTC. V and J are TRBV7-2 and TRBJ2-1, with D possibly being TRBD2 (7 bases). The ends were cut back, 0 bases at V and 4 bases at J, with 16 bases in the middle. This CDR3 has 17 amino acids. Germline V gene sequence: CDR1 SGHTA, CDR2 FQGNSA.

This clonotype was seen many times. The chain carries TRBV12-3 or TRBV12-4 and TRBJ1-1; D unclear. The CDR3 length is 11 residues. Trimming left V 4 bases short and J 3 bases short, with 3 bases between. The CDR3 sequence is CASSSYTEAFF. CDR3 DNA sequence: TGTGCCAGCAGTTCGTACACTGAAGCTTTCTTT.

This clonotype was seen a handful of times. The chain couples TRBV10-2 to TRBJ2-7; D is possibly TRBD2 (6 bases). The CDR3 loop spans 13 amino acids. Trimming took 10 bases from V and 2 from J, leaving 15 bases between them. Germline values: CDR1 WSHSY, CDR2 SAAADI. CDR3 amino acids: CATRTTFTYEQYF. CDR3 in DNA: TGCGCCACCCGGACTACTTTCACCTACGAGCAGTACTTC.

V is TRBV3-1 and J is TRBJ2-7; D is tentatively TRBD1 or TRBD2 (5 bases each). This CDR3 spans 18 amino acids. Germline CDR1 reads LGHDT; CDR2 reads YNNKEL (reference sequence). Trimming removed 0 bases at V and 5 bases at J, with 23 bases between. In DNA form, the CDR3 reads TGTGCCAGCAGCCAAGAATATGCCGGTGGTGGGGGAAGAAACGAGCAGTACTTC. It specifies CASSQEYAGGGGRNEQYF.

CDR3 DNA sequence: TGTGCCAGTAGTAAGGAGTACTACACAGATACGCAGTATTTT. Translated: CASSKEYYTDTQYF. The chain recombines TRBV19 with TRBJ2-3; D is unresolved. The V gene lost 4 bases and the J gene lost 2 bases, with 10 bases spanning the gap. Germline lookup yields CDR1 LNHDA and CDR2 SQIVND (reference sequence). The CDR3 sequence is 14 residues long.

The CDR3 DNA is TGTGCCAGCAGTTACTCTGGGGGCGCCAGCTACGAGCAGTACTTC. This encodes CASSYSGGASYEQYF. The V gene is TRBV6-2 or TRBV6-3, the J gene TRBJ2-7, with D maybe TRBD1 (6 bases). This CDR3 has 15 residues. V lost 0 bases to trimming and J lost 3 bases, with 12 bases between them. CDR1 MNHEY and CDR2 SVGEGT come from the germline V gene.

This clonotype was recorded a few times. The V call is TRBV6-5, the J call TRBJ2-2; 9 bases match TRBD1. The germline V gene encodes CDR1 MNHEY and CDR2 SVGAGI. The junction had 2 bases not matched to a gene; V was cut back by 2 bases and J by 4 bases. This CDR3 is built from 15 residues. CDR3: CASSYPGQGTGELFF. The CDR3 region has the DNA TGTGCCAGCAGTTACCCGGGACAGGGCACCGGGGAGCTGTTTTTT.

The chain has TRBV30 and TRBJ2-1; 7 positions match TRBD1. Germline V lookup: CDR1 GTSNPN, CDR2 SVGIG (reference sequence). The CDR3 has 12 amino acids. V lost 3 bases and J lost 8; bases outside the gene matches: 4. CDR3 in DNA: TGTGCCTGGAGAAAGGGGGCGGATGAGCAGTTCTTC. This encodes CAWRKGADEQFF.